These 12 T cell receptor beta chains were all obtained from the same sample, sequenced in a study of cytomegalovirus exposure and HLA in healthy donors. A multiplex PCR was run with 60 Vbeta primers and 13 Jbeta primers. Using immunoSEQ multiplex PCR, the repertoire was profiled, and TCRdb retains in-frame clones only, with some absent. The sample records around 75,000 clones, around 78% being singletons. Material: PBMCs. These receptors all come from a middle-aged man in good health and CMV-seronegative.

This sequence joins TRBV10-3 and TRBJ2-5, with D possibly matching TRBD1 (6 bases). Germline V CDR1 and CDR2: ENHRY, SYGVKD. The CDR3 contains 15 residues. V lost 0 bases to trimming and J lost 1 base, with 9 bases between them. In DNA, the CDR3 is TGTGCCATCAGTGAGTCGACAGGTCCCCAAGAGACCCAGTACTTC. Its protein product is CAISESTGPQETQYF.

This clone has only one observation. The chain joins TRBV5-1 to TRBJ2-2, with D tentatively TRBD1 (5 bases). Trimming took off 5 bases at V and 6 bases at J, with 17 bases between the two ends. In germline, CDR1 is SGHRS, CDR2 YFSETQ. The CDR3 runs to 15 residues. The CDR3 nucleotides read TGCGCCAGCAGTAAAGGGGTAGGGATCTCCGGGGAGCTGTTTTTT. This translates into CASSKGVGISGELFF.

V usage is TRBV7-2 and J usage is TRBJ2-2; D perhaps matches TRBD2 (5 bases). The V end lost 4 bases, the J end lost 3 bases, and 12 bases lay between the germline ends. Germline assignment: CDR1 SGHTA and CDR2 FQGNSA. The CDR3 covers 15 residues. The CDR3, as DNA: TGTGCCAGCAGCTACGGCCGGGAATACACCGGGGAGCTGTTTTTT. This sequence encodes CASSYGREYTGELFF.

CDR3: CASSSPGQNEAFF. CDR3 DNA sequence: TGTGCCAGCAGCTCCCCCGGACAGAACGAAGCTTTCTTT. The V gene is TRBV7-8, the J gene TRBJ1-1, with D maybe TRBD1 (6 bases). Trimming left V 4 bases short and J 8 bases short, with 14 bases between. This CDR3 is 13 amino acids long. Germline lookup yields CDR1 SGHVS and CDR2 FQNEAQ.

The genes are TRBV19 and TRBJ1-5, with 7 bases identical to TRBD1. The CDR3 loop spans 16 amino acids. The germline V gene has CDR1 LNHDA and CDR2 SQIVND (reference sequence). V gave up 6 bases and J gave up 4 bases; unmatched junction bases: 12. CDR3 region: CASRGRQGTQNQPQHF. The CDR3 bases are TGTGCCAGTAGAGGAAGACAGGGTACACAGAATCAGCCCCAGCATTTT.

This chain uses TRBV18 with TRBJ2-4; a possible D gene is TRBD1 (5 bases). V lost 6 bases, J lost 0 bases, and 18 bases lay in between. Germline CDR1 and CDR2: KGHSH and LQKENI. There are 17 residues in the CDR3. The CDR3 region has the DNA TGTGCCAGCTCCCTAACCGACAGTCCACTAGCCAAAAACATTCAGTACTTC. Translation gives CASSLTDSPLAKNIQYF.

The V gene is TRBV6-5, the J gene TRBJ1-6, with D possibly being TRBD1 (6 bases). V was cut by 4 bases and J by 9 bases, with 19 bases left in between. Germline CDR1 is MNHEY and CDR2 is SVGAGI. The CDR3 has 16 amino acids. CDR3 in amino acids: CASSFLRQVVGSPLHF. DNA for the CDR3: TGTGCCAGCAGTTTCCTCCGACAGGTCGTAGGTTCACCCCTCCACTTT.

This clone was counted a few times. The chain uses TRBV6-4 and TRBJ2-3; 8 nucleotides align to TRBD2. J was trimmed by 1 base and V by 3 bases; bases with no gene match: 0. Germline V gene sequence: CDR1 MRHNA, CDR2 SNTAGT. The CDR3 has 14 residues. The CDR3 sequence: CASSERGGTDTQYF. The CDR3 nucleotides are TGTGCCAGCAGTGAGCGGGGGGGCACAGATACGCAGTATTTT.

V gene TRBV29-1 combines with J gene TRBJ1-1; TRBD1 matches at 9 bases. CDR1 SQVTM and CDR2 ANQGSEA come from the germline V gene. The CDR3 is made up of 13 amino acids. J gave up 5 bases and V 6 bases, and 7 bases lay outside the gene matches. The CDR3 loop is CSVIGQGLTEAFF. The CDR3 region has the DNA TGCAGCGTGATTGGACAGGGGTTAACTGAAGCTTTCTTT.

This clone appeared a single time. The chain uses TRBV9 and TRBJ2-2; TRBD2 matches 8 bases. Germline assignment: CDR1 SGDLS and CDR2 YYNGEE. The CDR3 length is 15 residues. V was clipped by 0 bases and J by 6 bases; unmatched bases: 4. This CDR3 reads CASSVGLAGAGELFF. CDR3 DNA sequence: TGTGCCAGCAGCGTAGGTCTAGCGGGCGCCGGGGAGCTGTTTTTT.

The chain combines TRBV4-2 with TRBJ1-1; 7 nucleotides match TRBD1. The ends lost 0 bases at V and 4 bases at J; junction bases unmatched: 5. The CDR3 contains 15 residues. Germline CDR1 and CDR2: LGHNA and YNFKEQ. The CDR3 sequence: CASSQDLAGGTEAFF. DNA for the CDR3: TGTGCCAGCAGCCAAGATCTGGCAGGGGGCACTGAAGCTTTCTTT.

This chain links TRBV18 with TRBJ1-5; tentatively, D is TRBD1 (5 bases). The CDR3 is made up of 15 amino acids. With 1 base removed from V and 2 bases from J, the gap between germline ends came to 9 bases. Germline V gene lookup returns CDR1 KGHSH and CDR2 LQKENI. In DNA form, the CDR3 reads TGTGCCAGCTCACCACAGGGGTTCGGCAATCAGCCCCAGCATTTT. Its protein product is CASSPQGFGNQPQHF.